One sample yielded the 15 T cell receptor beta chains listed below, sequenced in a study of identical twins. A single record per CDR3 protein comes from TCRdb applying MiXCR to the 5' RACE reads. This table holds fewer than 500,000 distinct CDR3 sequences, roughly 26% found once. These data were likewise used in another study, on T cells expressing NK-cell markers.

The source material was CD4+ T cells sorted from blood. The source of these receptors is a woman aged 18-29 years in good health.

This clonotype was counted only a few times. The chain uses TRBV15 and TRBJ2-5; no reliable D call. The length of the CDR3 is 12 residues. Trimming took off 3 bases at V and 1 base at J, with 3 bases between the two ends. Germline V gene lookup returns CDR1 LNHNV and CDR2 YYDKDF (reference sequence). This chain's CDR3 is CATSRTQETQYF. Written as DNA, the CDR3 is TGTGCCACCAGCAGGACCCAAGAGACCCAGTACTTC.

The table lists this clonotype with a few counts. The V gene is TRBV29-1, the J gene TRBJ2-7; 7 bases agree with TRBD1. The trim removed 5 bases at V and 3 bases at J, leaving 7 bases unmatched. CDR3 length: 13 amino acids. Per germline, CDR1 SQVTM and CDR2 ANQGSEA. CDR3 DNA: TGCAGCGTTCGGGACAGTACAAACTACGAGCAGTACTTC. This sequence encodes CSVRDSTNYEQYF.

This rearrangement joins TRBV7-2 to TRBJ2-2; 8 nucleotides line up with TRBD2. Germline CDR1 is SGHTA and CDR2 is FQGNSA. The CDR3 is made up of 15 amino acids. The junction had 15 bases not matched to a gene; V was cut back by 10 bases and J by 8 bases. Here the CDR3 reads CATRSPGGHRGELFF. In DNA form, the CDR3 reads TGTGCCACCCGATCCCCGGGAGGGCACAGAGGGGAGCTGTTTTTT.

This clonotype occurred a few times. This chain connects TRBV20-1 to TRBJ2-7; D is possibly TRBD2 (6 bases). Germline V gene lookup returns CDR1 DFQATT and CDR2 SNEGSKA (reference sequence). The CDR3 extends over 13 amino acids. Trimming removed 3 bases at V and 7 bases at J, with 16 bases between. The CDR3 nucleotides read TGCAGTGCTAGCCCCTGGGGGGAGAAGGAGCAGTACTTC. It encodes CSASPWGEKEQYF.

The chain couples TRBV20-1 to TRBJ2-5; 8 positions match TRBD2. The V and J ends lost 5 bases and 4 bases, in that order; junction bases with no gene match: 6. CDR1 is DFQATT, CDR2 SNEGSKA, per germline (reference sequence). The CDR3 runs 13 residues. CDR3 coding DNA: TGCAGTGCTCAGGTGGCGGGAGGAGAGACCCAGTACTTC. This codes for CSAQVAGGETQYF.

The V and J genes are TRBV20-1 and TRBJ2-1, with D uncertain. Germline V gene lookup returns CDR1 DFQATT and CDR2 SNEGSKA (reference sequence). This CDR3 region has 16 residues. The V end was cut by 6 bases, the J end by 2 bases, with 20 bases between. This CDR3 is CSAIPSGAPAYNEQFF. As DNA, the CDR3 is TGCAGTGCCATCCCCTCTGGAGCGCCAGCCTACAATGAGCAGTTCTTC.

There are a few counts of this clonotype. The chain employs TRBV9 and TRBJ2-1; D is uncertain. The V and J ends lost 0 bases and 3 bases respectively, with 7 bases between them. The CDR3 has 14 amino acids. The germline CDR1 and CDR2 sequences are SGDLS and YYNGEE. CDR3 sequence reads: CASSVAANYNEQFF. In DNA, the CDR3 is TGTGCCAGCAGCGTAGCAGCTAACTACAATGAGCAGTTCTTC.

V usage is TRBV20-1 and J usage is TRBJ2-5; TRBD1 might be the D (6 bases). V lost 6 bases and J lost 2, with 16 bases in between. CDR3 length: 14 residues. Germline CDR1 DFQATT, CDR2 SNEGSKA (reference sequence). CDR3 sequence reads: CSARVGAPQETQYF. The CDR3 DNA reads TGCAGTGCGCGGGTGGGGGCCCCACAAGAGACCCAGTACTTC.

J is TRBJ2-7 and V is TRBV12-3 or TRBV12-4; D not certain. V lost 3 bases and J lost 3, with 12 bases in between. This CDR3 comprises 14 residues. CDR3 protein: CASSLSVRHYEQYF. CDR3 sequence (DNA): TGTGCCAGCAGTTTGTCGGTCCGTCACTACGAGCAGTACTTC.

The chain links TRBV27 to TRBJ1-6, with TRBD1 as a possible D gene (6 bases). The CDR3 spans 15 residues. CDR1 is MNHEY, CDR2 SMNVEV, per germline (reference sequence). V was clipped by 8 bases and J by 4 bases, with 15 bases between them. Here the CDR3 DNA reads TGTGCCAGCGCCCGGACAGACACATATAATTCACCCCTCCACTTT. This translates into CASARTDTYNSPLHF.

This clonotype was recorded a few times. The chain is built from TRBV12-3 or TRBV12-4 and TRBJ1-1; D is ambiguous. V lost 0 bases and J lost 8, with 7 bases in between. This CDR3 has 12 residues. CDR3 nucleotides: TGTGCCAGCAGTTTAGCAACACCCGAAGCTTTCTTT. It specifies CASSLATPEAFF.

The rearrangement joins TRBV10-3 to TRBJ2-1, with 7 positions matching TRBD1. Germline V lookup: CDR1 ENHRY, CDR2 SYGVKD. This CDR3 is 15 amino acids long. V shed 3 bases, J shed 5 bases, and the junction held 7 bases outside the gene matches. The CDR3 DNA follows: TGTGCCATCAGTGATCGAGGGGGCAGCCACAATGAGCAGTTCTTC. Translation gives CAISDRGGSHNEQFF.

The rearrangement joins TRBV2 to TRBJ2-1; D possibly corresponds to TRBD2 (6 bases). CDR3 length: 15 residues. V was shortened by 4 bases and J by 10 bases, with 20 bases between the two germline ends. Germline CDR1 SNHLY, CDR2 FYNNEI. CDR3 sequence reads: CASSGGDFFSTEQFF. The CDR3 DNA reads TGTGCCAGCAGTGGAGGGGACTTCTTCTCTACGGAGCAGTTCTTC.

The J gene is TRBJ1-1, the V gene TRBV5-6; D is possibly TRBD1 (6 bases). The CDR3 extends over 15 amino acids. CDR1 and CDR2 (germline): SGHDT, YYEEEE. Trimming left V 2 bases short and J 3 bases short, with 14 bases between. The CDR3 loop is CASSFLDRSHTEAFF. CDR3 in DNA: TGTGCCAGCAGCTTTCTTGACAGGTCTCACACTGAAGCTTTCTTT.

A few counts support this clonotype. This CDR3 is CAASRLDVDNEQFF. CDR3 sequence (DNA): TGTGCCGCGAGTCGACTAGATGTCGACAATGAGCAGTTCTTC. The gene calls are TRBV19 and TRBJ2-1; D perhaps matches TRBD2 (6 bases). Germline CDR1 is LNHDA and CDR2 is SQIVND (reference sequence). Trimming took off 11 bases at V and 5 bases at J, with 19 bases between the two ends. The CDR3 length is 14 residues.